These T cell receptor beta chains were read from a single sample in a study of beta chain features in type 1 diabetes. Produced via immunoSEQ multiplex PCR; TCRdb's table is partial and in-frame only. The sample lists 9,000 or so clones; about 80% were seen once. The specimen sequenced was Tregs from blood. The receptor source for this set is a woman between 18 and 30 years old in good health. The CDR3 runs from the conserved cysteine through the conserved F or W. Fields, in order: D gene, V gene, J gene, clone size, CDR3 DNA, CDR3 protein. D genes are given only for firm matches. Clone sizes are given selectively: once, few, many, or a class where the clone is expanded.

d_call: TRBD2; v_call: TRBV19; j_call: TRBJ2-1; clone_size: NA; cdr3_nt: TGTGCCAGTAGTAAGGGACTAGCGGGTTCCTCCTACAATGAGCAGTTCTTC; cdr3_aa: CASSKGLAGSSYNEQFF
d_call: NA; v_call: TRBV27; j_call: TRBJ2-3; clone_size: few; cdr3_nt: TGTGCCAGCAGTTTTACTCCCTACGAAGATACGCAGTATTTT; cdr3_aa: CASSFTPYEDTQYF
d_call: TRBD1; v_call: TRBV25-1; j_call: TRBJ2-1; clone_size: NA; cdr3_nt: TGTGCCAGCAGTGCACTGACAGGGGTAAACAATGAGCAGTTCTTC; cdr3_aa: CASSALTGVNNEQFF
d_call: NA; v_call: TRBV11-2; j_call: TRBJ2-3; clone_size: NA; cdr3_nt: TGTGCCAGCAGCCCGATGGGGCCAGCAGATACGCAGTATTTT; cdr3_aa: CASSPMGPADTQYF
d_call: NA; v_call: TRBV19; j_call: TRBJ2-3; clone_size: NA; cdr3_nt: TGTGCCAGTAGTACTCAACGCGGCACAGATACGCAGTATTTT; cdr3_aa: CASSTQRGTDTQYF
d_call: TRBD2; v_call: TRBV29-1; j_call: TRBJ2-2; clone_size: NA; cdr3_nt: TGCAGCGTTCGGGGGGACACCGGGGAGCTGTTTTTT; cdr3_aa: CSVRGDTGELFF
d_call: NA; v_call: TRBV29-1; j_call: TRBJ2-3; clone_size: NA; cdr3_nt: TGCAGCGTTGACCGACAGGGCACAGATACGCAGTATTTT; cdr3_aa: CSVDRQGTDTQYF
d_call: NA; v_call: TRBV7-3; j_call: TRBJ2-3; clone_size: few; cdr3_nt: TGTGCCAGCAGCCTACAGGGCATATCCACAGATACGCAGTATTTT; cdr3_aa: CASSLQGISTDTQYF
d_call: NA; v_call: TRBV5-4; j_call: TRBJ1-1; clone_size: few; cdr3_nt: TGTGCCAGCAGCATGGGGGCCCACAACACTGAAGCTTTCTTT; cdr3_aa: CASSMGAHNTEAFF
d_call: NA; v_call: TRBV13; j_call: TRBJ1-1; clone_size: NA; cdr3_nt: TGTGCCAGCAGCCAAAGTAGGGGGACTGAAGCTTTCTTT; cdr3_aa: CASSQSRGTEAFF
d_call: NA; v_call: TRBV4-1; j_call: TRBJ2-7; clone_size: NA; cdr3_nt: TGCGCCAGCAGCCAAGTGGGGCAGGGCTACGAGCAGTACTTC; cdr3_aa: CASSQVGQGYEQYF
d_call: NA; v_call: TRBV6-1; j_call: TRBJ2-7; clone_size: once; cdr3_nt: TGTGCCAGCAGCACGTCAGGGGTGGCCTACGAGCAGTACTTC; cdr3_aa: CASSTSGVAYEQYF
d_call: NA; v_call: TRBV18; j_call: TRBJ1-4; clone_size: NA; cdr3_nt: TGTGCCAGCTCCTACACTAATGAAAAACTGTTTTTT; cdr3_aa: CASSYTNEKLFF
d_call: TRBD1; v_call: TRBV6-5; j_call: TRBJ1-2; clone_size: NA; cdr3_nt: TGTGCCAGCAGTACCTCGACAGGGGGCTATGGCTACACCTTC; cdr3_aa: CASSTSTGGYGYTF
d_call: NA; v_call: TRBV4-1; j_call: TRBJ1-5; clone_size: NA; cdr3_nt: TGCGCCAGCAGCCAACTGTGGGTCCGAAGGGGTGGCCATCAGCCCCAGCATTTT; cdr3_aa: CASSQLWVRRGGHQPQHF
d_call: NA; v_call: TRBV5-1; j_call: TRBJ2-1; clone_size: few; cdr3_nt: TGCGCCAGCAGCTTGGGGGGCCTCAATGAGCAGTTCTTC; cdr3_aa: CASSLGGLNEQFF
d_call: TRBD2; v_call: TRBV30; j_call: TRBJ2-7; clone_size: few; cdr3_nt: TGTGCCTGTTTAGCGGGGCCCCTCTTCTACGAGCAGTACTTC; cdr3_aa: CACLAGPLFYEQYF
d_call: TRBD1; v_call: TRBV5-1; j_call: TRBJ2-7; clone_size: NA; cdr3_nt: TGCGCCAGCAGCTTGGGTACAGGGGCCTACGAGCAGTACTTC; cdr3_aa: CASSLGTGAYEQYF
d_call: NA; v_call: TRBV30; j_call: TRBJ2-5; clone_size: NA; cdr3_nt: TGTGCCTGGAGTGTACGGACTGGCCAAGAGACCCAGTACTTC; cdr3_aa: CAWSVRTGQETQYF
d_call: TRBD1; v_call: TRBV11-2; j_call: TRBJ2-7; clone_size: NA; cdr3_nt: TGTGCCAGCAGCACAGGGACAGGGTTGACTGATGGGGCCTACGAGCAGTACTTC; cdr3_aa: CASSTGTGLTDGAYEQYF
d_call: TRBD1; v_call: TRBV7-7; j_call: TRBJ2-5; clone_size: NA; cdr3_nt: TGTGCTAGCAGCTTAGGAGACAGGGGGCTGGGAGAGACCCAGTACTTC; cdr3_aa: CASSLGDRGLGETQYF
d_call: TRBD1; v_call: TRBV6-6; j_call: TRBJ1-2; clone_size: NA; cdr3_nt: TGTGCCAGCAGTTTTAACAGGGGGTCCGGCTACACCTTC; cdr3_aa: CASSFNRGSGYTF
d_call: NA; v_call: TRBV30; j_call: TRBJ2-3; clone_size: NA; cdr3_nt: TGTGCCTGGAGTGTAGGTGGCGGGTCAGATACGCAGTATTTT; cdr3_aa: CAWSVGGGSDTQYF
d_call: NA; v_call: TRBV9; j_call: TRBJ2-1; clone_size: NA; cdr3_nt: TGTGCCAGCAGCTTCCGAACCGACTTGAGCTCCTACAATGAGCAGTTCTTC; cdr3_aa: CASSFRTDLSSYNEQFF
d_call: TRBD2; v_call: TRBV11-2; j_call: TRBJ2-7; clone_size: NA; cdr3_nt: TGTGCCAGCAGCCCTATCCGGACTAGCGGCTCCTACGAGCAGTACTTC; cdr3_aa: CASSPIRTSGSYEQYF
d_call: NA; v_call: TRBV6-1; j_call: TRBJ2-2; clone_size: NA; cdr3_nt: TGTGCCAGCATAAAATTGAACACCGGGGAGCTGTTTTTT; cdr3_aa: CASIKLNTGELFF